These T cell receptor beta chains were read from a single sample in a study of Ad26.COV2.S vaccination and SARS-CoV-2 variants. The data were produced by immunoSEQ multiplex PCR, yet TCRdb's version contains in-frame clones alone and is incomplete. The sample comprises about 350,000 clones, around nine tenths of which are singletons, and approximately 4.5% rests with the top ten. The sample here was peripheral blood, taken in a trial of Ad26.COV2.S vaccine versus placebo. The receptors derive from a person between 18 and 60 years old who received the Ad26.COV2.S COVID-19 vaccine or a placebo. CDR3s include the opening cysteine and the closing phenylalanine or tryptophan. A D gene is named only where the DNA matches it firmly. The listing skips clone size in some rows; elsewhere it reads once, few, many or a size class.

D	size	J	V	DNA	CDR3
.	.	TRBJ1-4	TRBV7-2	TGTGCCAGCAGCTTAGAGCGTGCAACTAATGAAAAACTGTTTTTT	CASSLERATNEKLFF
.	.	TRBJ1-2	TRBV5-6	TGTGCCAGCAGAGTGGTGGGAGGTTATGGCTACACCTTC	CASRVVGGYGYTF
.	.	TRBJ1-1	TRBV6-5	TGTGCCAGCAGTTTTGTAGCCATGAACACTGAAGCTTTCTTT	CASSFVAMNTEAFF
TRBD2	.	TRBJ2-1	TRBV6-5	TGTGCCAGCAGCCTAGCGGGAGAGTACAATGAGCAGTTCTTC	CASSLAGEYNEQFF
.	.	TRBJ2-1	TRBV2	TGTGCCAGCAGGGTAGCGGTCTCCTACAATGAGCAGTTCTTC	CASRVAVSYNEQFF
.	.	TRBJ2-7	TRBV28	TGTGCCAGCAGTTTAGCACTCCCCTACGAGCAGTACTTC	CASSLALPYEQYF
TRBD2	.	TRBJ2-3	TRBV2	TGTGCCAGCAGCAGACTAGCGGTTACCACGGATACGCAGTATTTT	CASSRLAVTTDTQYF
TRBD2	.	TRBJ2-7	TRBV4-1	TGCGCCAGCAGCCAAGATCCCGCGGGAGGCCCCACCGAGCAGTACTTC	CASSQDPAGGPTEQYF
.	once	TRBJ1-1	TRBV11-3	TGTGCCAGCAGCTTGGGCAGGGAGTCTGAAGCTTTCTTT	CASSLGRESEAFF
.	.	TRBJ1-1	TRBV2	TGTGCCACCGGGAGGACGGCGAACACTGAAGCTTTCTTT	CATGRTANTEAFF
.	.	TRBJ1-5	TRBV24-1	TGTGCCACCAGTGACAATTATAGCAATCAGCCCCAGCATTTT	CATSDNYSNQPQHF
TRBD1	.	TRBJ1-2	TRBV3-1/TRBV3-2	TGTGCCAGCAGCCAAGTTGCCAGGGGGCCTGCCGGCTACACCTTC	CASSQVARGPAGYTF
TRBD2	few	TRBJ2-7	TRBV7-8	TGTGCCAGCAGACCCGGACTAGCGGGGACCTACGAGCAGTACTTC	CASRPGLAGTYEQYF
.	.	TRBJ2-3	TRBV7-8	TGTGCCAGCAGCTTAGTAGCGGCAGGGCCCACAGATACGCAGTATTTT	CASSLVAAGPTDTQYF
.	.	TRBJ2-2	TRBV6-1	TGTGCCAGCAGTGATAGGACAGTATCGAACACCGGGGAGCTGTTTTTT	CASSDRTVSNTGELFF
.	.	TRBJ2-5	TRBV14	TGTGCCAGCAGCCATCCGGGGAAGGAGACCCAGTACTTC	CASSHPGKETQYF
TRBD2	.	TRBJ2-1	TRBV13	TGTGCCAGCAGCTTAGGGGGACTAGCGGGAGTGTCCTACAATGAGCAGTTCTTC	CASSLGGLAGVSYNEQFF
.	.	TRBJ1-5	TRBV15	TGTGCCACCAGCAGAGATCGAGGGAGCAATCAGCCCCAGCATTTT	CATSRDRGSNQPQHF
TRBD1	.	TRBJ2-5	TRBV7-8	TGTGCCAGCAGCCAACCGGGACAGGGAGAACGTCAATCGCAAGAGACCCAGTACTTC	CASSQPGQGERQSQETQYF
.	once	TRBJ2-5	TRBV24-1	TGTGCCACCAGTGATGGCCAGGTCCAAGAGACCCAGTACTTC	CATSDGQVQETQYF
.	once	TRBJ1-2	TRBV5-4	TGTGCCAGCAGCTGGGCCGGGACCCTCGTTAACTATGGCTACACCTTC	CASSWAGTLVNYGYTF
.	.	TRBJ2-1	TRBV3-1/TRBV3-2	TGTGCCAGCAGCCAAGCTCGGAATTCCTACAATGAGCAGTTCTTC	CASSQARNSYNEQFF
.	once	TRBJ2-1	TRBV7-9	TGTGCCAGCAGCTCTACCTCGGCCACACGCTCCTACAATGAGCAGTTCTTC	CASSSTSATRSYNEQFF
.	once	TRBJ1-1	TRBV10-3	TGTGCCATCAGCATGGACACGGGGAAAAACACTGAAGCTTTCTTT	CAISMDTGKNTEAFF
TRBD2	.	TRBJ2-4	TRBV3-1/TRBV3-2	TGTGCCAGCAGCCCGAAAGCGGGGGTTAAAAAAAACATTCAGTACTTC	CASSPKAGVKKNIQYF
TRBD1	.	TRBJ1-2	TRBV14	TGTGCCAGCAGCCAGAAAACAGGGGACTATGGCTACACCTTC	CASSQKTGDYGYTF
.	once	TRBJ1-2	TRBV12-3/TRBV12-4	TGTGCCAGCAGGTGGGACCCTTATGGCTACACCTTC	CASRWDPYGYTF
.	.	TRBJ2-1	TRBV2	TGTGCCAGCAGTCTTAACAGGGAACTCAATGAGCAGTTCTTC	CASSLNRELNEQFF
.	.	TRBJ2-7	TRBV4-2	TGTGCCAGCAGCCAAGAAGGTGCAGGATCCTACGAGCAGTACTTC	CASSQEGAGSYEQYF
.	.	TRBJ2-1	TRBV9	TGTGCCAGCAGCGCGTGGGGGGCTGGCTACAATGAGCAGTTCTTC	CASSAWGAGYNEQFF
.	.	TRBJ1-5	TRBV28	TGTGCCAGCAGTTCCCGGACCGTTCGGCCCCAGCATTTT	CASSSRTVRPQHF
.	.	TRBJ1-4	TRBV28	TGTGCCAGCAGCCCGACAGGTTTATCCGCAACTAATGAAAAACTGTTTTTT	CASSPTGLSATNEKLFF
.	.	TRBJ2-3	TRBV28	TGTGCCAGCAGTCCTATAGCAGTAGATACGCAGTATTTT	CASSPIAVDTQYF
.	.	TRBJ2-2	TRBV19	TGTGCCAGTAGTCCCGAGGAAACGAACACCGGGGAGCTGTTTTTT	CASSPEETNTGELFF
.	.	TRBJ1-1	TRBV6-2/TRBV6-3	TGTGCCAGCAGTTACTCACCCCGGACCCCCAAAGGGGTGAACACTGAAGCTTTCTTT	CASSYSPRTPKGVNTEAFF
TRBD1	.	TRBJ1-2	TRBV4-2	TGTGCCAGCAGCCTCCCCGACAGGGTCCAACTAAATGGCTACACCTTC	CASSLPDRVQLNGYTF
TRBD1	few	TRBJ2-5	TRBV2	TGTGCCAGCAGGCCAGATACAGGGGGCGTAAAGACCCAGTACTTC	CASRPDTGGVKTQYF
.	.	TRBJ2-5	TRBV7-3	TGTGCCAGCAGCTCGACGGACGAAGAGACCCAGTACTTC	CASSSTDEETQYF
.	.	TRBJ2-7	TRBV7-2	TGTGCCAGCAGCTTAGATGAATGGACAGCTTACGAGCAGTACTTC	CASSLDEWTAYEQYF
TRBD2	.	TRBJ2-5	TRBV19	TGTGCCAGTAGTCGACTAGCGGAACAAGAGACCCAGTACTTC	CASSRLAEQETQYF
.	.	TRBJ2-1	TRBV9	TGTGCCAGCAGCCAAGACCTCGTGGGGGGACACAATGAGCAGTTCTTC	CASSQDLVGGHNEQFF
TRBD2	.	TRBJ2-1	TRBV24-1	TGTGCCACCAGTGATTCCGGGACTAGCGGGAGGGCCTCGGGTAATGAGCAGTTCTTC	CATSDSGTSGRASGNEQFF
.	.	TRBJ2-7	TRBV2	TGTGCCAGCAGTGAAACCCAGGGGGGTTCCTACGAGCAGTACTTC	CASSETQGGSYEQYF
.	.	TRBJ2-1	TRBV2	TGTGCCAGCAGTGAGGGGTGGGGTTCCTACAATGAGCAGTTCTTC	CASSEGWGSYNEQFF
.	once	TRBJ1-6	TRBV7-9	TGTGCCAGCAGTAATAGCGGGGAAGTGGATTCACCCCTCCACTTT	CASSNSGEVDSPLHF
.	.	TRBJ1-2	TRBV29-1	TGCAGCGTCGCGGGAGGGAACTATGGCTACACCTTC	CSVAGGNYGYTF
TRBD1	.	TRBJ2-1	TRBV5-6	TGTGCCAGCTTCATAAAGACAGGGACCAATGAGCAGTTCTTC	CASFIKTGTNEQFF
TRBD2	.	TRBJ2-3	TRBV18	TGTGCCAGCTCATCCTTAGCGGGAGGGCCAGATACGCAGTATTTT	CASSSLAGGPDTQYF
TRBD1	.	TRBJ2-1	TRBV25-1	TGTGCCAGCAGTGAGAGGAAGGGACAGGCAGGGAATGAGCAGTTCTTC	CASSERKGQAGNEQFF
.	.	TRBJ1-2	TRBV2	TGTGCCAGCAGTGTCAAAGGGCAGATCTATGGCTACACCTTC	CASSVKGQIYGYTF